One and the same sample provided the 14 T cell receptor beta chains below, sequenced in a study of control samples from healthy donors and cancer patients. Here immunoSEQ multiplex PCR was the method, and the copy in TCRdb shows in-frame clones only, minus some. This table holds approximately 170,000 clones, around 90% found once. The sequencing input was blood. Receptors originate from a man younger than 40 in good health.

This chain uses TRBV9 with TRBJ2-1; 10 bases map to TRBD2. Germline V gives CDR1 SGDLS, CDR2 YYNGEE. V lost 1 base and J lost 4; bases outside the gene matches: 5. The CDR3 contains 16 residues. CDR3 loop: CASSVTGTSAYNEQFF. As DNA, the CDR3 is TGTGCCAGCAGCGTAACCGGGACTAGCGCTTACAATGAGCAGTTCTTC.

The chain uses TRBV15 and TRBJ2-7, with a weak D call TRBD2 (6 bases). Germline V gene lookup returns CDR1 LNHNV and CDR2 YYDKDF (reference sequence). This CDR3 has 15 amino acids. V was cut by 1 base and J by 0 bases, with 10 bases left in between. The CDR3 spells CATSRGQRVSYEQYF. The CDR3 bases are TGTGCCACCAGCAGAGGCCAGCGGGTCTCCTACGAGCAGTACTTC.

This chain joins TRBV6-1 and TRBJ2-7; TRBD1 might be the D (5 bases). The CDR3 has 12 residues. The germline V gene encodes CDR1 MNHNS and CDR2 SASEGT. V was trimmed by 3 bases and J by 6 bases, leaving 9 bases between them. The DNA of the CDR3 is TGTGCCAGCAGTGACAGGGTAACCGAGCAGTACTTC. It is translated as CASSDRVTEQYF.

In this sample, this clone turned up a few times. The chain uses TRBV12-3 or TRBV12-4 and TRBJ2-3; maybe TRBD2 (5 bases). Trimming left V 5 bases short and J 2 bases short, with 8 bases between. The CDR3 has 13 amino acids. Written as DNA, the CDR3 is TGTGCCAGCAGTCCCGGGGTCACAGATACGCAGTATTTT. Its translation is CASSPGVTDTQYF.

This rearrangement joins TRBV12-3 or TRBV12-4 to TRBJ1-2; D gene uncertain. The CDR3 has 11 amino acids. The germline V and J ends were trimmed by 7 bases and 3 bases, with 6 bases remaining between them. CDR3 protein: CASKGYYGYTF. CDR3 sequence (DNA): TGTGCCAGCAAGGGCTACTATGGCTACACCTTC.

V and J are TRBV18 and TRBJ1-5; D call uncertain. CDR1 is KGHSH, CDR2 LQKENI, per germline. The CDR3 spans 14 residues. V lost 3 bases and J 5 bases, leaving 11 bases between the germline ends. CDR3 coding DNA: TGTGCCAGCTCACCTCCGGTTCCCGATCAGCCCCAGCATTTT. Protein product: CASSPPVPDQPQHF.

The chain joins TRBV3-1 (or the pseudogene TRBV3-2) to TRBJ1-2, with 7 nucleotides matching TRBD1. The CDR3 sequence is 13 residues long. J lost 2 bases, V lost 3 bases, and 0 bases had no gene match. CDR1 and CDR2 from the germline V gene are LGHDT and YNNKEL (reference sequence). This chain's CDR3 is CASSQGQNYGYTF. The CDR3 DNA follows: TGTGCCAGCAGCCAGGGACAGAACTATGGCTACACCTTC.

The rearrangement links TRBV18 to TRBJ1-1; D call uncertain. Germline assignment: CDR1 KGHSH and CDR2 LQKENI. Trimming cost V 2 bases and J 5 bases, with 15 bases left between them. The CDR3 consists of 15 residues. The CDR3 protein is CASSPLQAVRTEAFF. The CDR3 coding sequence is TGTGCCAGCTCACCATTGCAGGCGGTGAGGACTGAAGCTTTCTTT.

The gene calls are TRBV5-1 and TRBJ1-1, with TRBD1 as a possible D gene (5 bases). The germline gives CDR1 SGHRS, CDR2 YFSETQ. Trimming pared 0 bases from V and 0 bases from J, leaving 12 bases between. The CDR3 runs 16 residues. CDR3 sequence: CASSLDPGGMNTEAFF. CDR3 bases: TGCGCCAGCAGCTTGGATCCCGGGGGGATGAACACTGAAGCTTTCTTT.

The chain combines TRBV5-4 with TRBJ1-6; D is perhaps TRBD1 (5 bases). This CDR3 is 13 amino acids long. Germline loops: CDR1 SGHNT, CDR2 YYREEE (reference sequence). Trimming removed 3 bases from V and 15 bases from J, with 16 bases in between. The CDR3 coding sequence is TGTGCCAGCAGCTCGCCCGGGGCTTTACTCCTCCACTTT. Residues: CASSSPGALLLHF. Variable domain in full (rest from reference TRBV5-4 and TRBJ1-6): ETGVTQSPTHLIKTRGQQVTLRCSSQSGHNTVSWYQQALGQGPQFIFQYYREEENGRGNFPPRFSGLQFPNYSSELNVNALELDDSALYLCASSSPGALLLHFGNGTRLTVT.

This chain links TRBV9 with TRBJ1-2; D gene unclear. V was clipped by 0 bases and J by 7 bases, with 16 bases between them. This CDR3 contains 15 residues. Germline CDR1 SGDLS, CDR2 YYNGEE. CDR3 in amino acids: CASSVVPNIVLGYTF. CDR3 DNA sequence: TGTGCCAGCAGCGTAGTCCCCAACATCGTGCTTGGCTACACCTTC.

V and J are TRBV7-8 and TRBJ1-1, with D perhaps matching TRBD1 (5 bases). Between the trimmed V and J ends, which lost 9 bases and 0 bases, there was a span of 11 bases. The CDR3 extends over 13 amino acids. The germline CDR1 and CDR2 sequences are SGHVS and FQNEAQ. The CDR3 sequence: CASGHFMNTEAFF. The CDR3 bases are TGTGCCAGTGGACATTTCATGAACACTGAAGCTTTCTTT.

The chain carries TRBV6-1 and TRBJ2-7, with 9 bases identical to TRBD2. V shed 2 bases, J shed 4 bases, and the junction held 3 bases outside the gene matches. The CDR3 is 14 amino acids. CDR1 is MNHNS and CDR2 is SASEGT in the germline V gene. CDR3 region: CASSETLAGYEQYF. The DNA for the CDR3 is TGTGCCAGCAGTGAAACACTAGCGGGTTACGAGCAGTACTTC.

This clone was recorded a few times. The genes are TRBV30 and TRBJ1-5, with D maybe TRBD1 (5 bases). Germline V gene data show CDR1 as GTSNPN and CDR2 as SVGIG (reference sequence). Deletions cut 1 base from V and 2 bases from J, with 12 bases between. The CDR3 is 15 amino acids. CDR3 nucleotide sequence: TGTGCCTGGAGTGGGGGGTACAGGCGCAATCAGCCCCAGCATTTT. This encodes CAWSGGYRRNQPQHF.